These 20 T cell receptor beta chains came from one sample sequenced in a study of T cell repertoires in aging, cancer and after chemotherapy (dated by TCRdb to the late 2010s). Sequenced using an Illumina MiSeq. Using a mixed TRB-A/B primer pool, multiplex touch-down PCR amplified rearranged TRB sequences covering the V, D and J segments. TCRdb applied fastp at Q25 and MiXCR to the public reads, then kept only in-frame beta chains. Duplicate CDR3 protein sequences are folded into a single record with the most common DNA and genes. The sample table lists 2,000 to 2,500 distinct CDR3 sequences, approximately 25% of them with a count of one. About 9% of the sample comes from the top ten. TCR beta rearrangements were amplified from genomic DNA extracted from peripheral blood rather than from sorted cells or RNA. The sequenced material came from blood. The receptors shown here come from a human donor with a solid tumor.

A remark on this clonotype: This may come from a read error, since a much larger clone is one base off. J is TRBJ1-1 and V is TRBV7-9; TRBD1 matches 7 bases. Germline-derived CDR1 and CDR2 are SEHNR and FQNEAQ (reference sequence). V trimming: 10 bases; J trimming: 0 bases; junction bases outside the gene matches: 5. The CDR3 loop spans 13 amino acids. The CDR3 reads CATYRGLNTEAFF. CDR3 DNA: TGTGCCACTTACAGGGGCCTGAACACTGAAGCTTTCTTT. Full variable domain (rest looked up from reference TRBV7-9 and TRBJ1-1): DTGVSQNPRHKITKRGQNVTFRCDPISEHNRLYWYRQTLGQGPEFLTYFQNEAQLEKSRLLSDRFSAERPKGSFSTLEIQRTEQGDSAMYLCATYRGLNTEAFFGQGTRLTVV.

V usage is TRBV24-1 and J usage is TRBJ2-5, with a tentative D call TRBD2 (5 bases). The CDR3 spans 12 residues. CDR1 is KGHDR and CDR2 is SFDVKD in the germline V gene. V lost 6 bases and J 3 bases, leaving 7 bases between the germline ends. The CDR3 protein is CATSTGKETQYF. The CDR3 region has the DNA TGTGCCACCAGTACCGGGAAAGAGACCCAGTACTTC.

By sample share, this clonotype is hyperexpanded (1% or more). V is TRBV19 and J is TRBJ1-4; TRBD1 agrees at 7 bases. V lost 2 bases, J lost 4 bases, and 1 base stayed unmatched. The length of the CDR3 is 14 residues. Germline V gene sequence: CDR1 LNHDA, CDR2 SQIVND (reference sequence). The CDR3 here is CASSIRQGNEKLFF. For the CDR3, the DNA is TGTGCCAGTAGTATACGACAGGGTAATGAAAAACTGTTTTTT.

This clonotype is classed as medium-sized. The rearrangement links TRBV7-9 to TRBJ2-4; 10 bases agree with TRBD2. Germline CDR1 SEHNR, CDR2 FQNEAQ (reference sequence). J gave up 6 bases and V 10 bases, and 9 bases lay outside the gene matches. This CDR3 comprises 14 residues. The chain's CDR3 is CATRPERGGNIQYF. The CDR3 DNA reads TGTGCCACACGACCTGAGCGGGGGGGAAACATTCAGTACTTC.

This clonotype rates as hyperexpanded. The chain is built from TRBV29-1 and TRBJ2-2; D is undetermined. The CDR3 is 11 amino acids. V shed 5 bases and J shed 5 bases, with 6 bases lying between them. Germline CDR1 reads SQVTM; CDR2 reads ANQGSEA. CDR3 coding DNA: TGCAGCGTTTGGGGTACCGGGGAGCTGTTTTTT. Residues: CSVWGTGELFF.

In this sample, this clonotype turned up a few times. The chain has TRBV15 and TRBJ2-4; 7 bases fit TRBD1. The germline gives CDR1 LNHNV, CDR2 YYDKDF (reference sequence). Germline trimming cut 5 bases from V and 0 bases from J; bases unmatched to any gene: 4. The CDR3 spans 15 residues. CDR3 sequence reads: CATSPRQGAKNIQYF. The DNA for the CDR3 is TGTGCCACCAGCCCTCGACAGGGAGCCAAAAACATTCAGTACTTC.

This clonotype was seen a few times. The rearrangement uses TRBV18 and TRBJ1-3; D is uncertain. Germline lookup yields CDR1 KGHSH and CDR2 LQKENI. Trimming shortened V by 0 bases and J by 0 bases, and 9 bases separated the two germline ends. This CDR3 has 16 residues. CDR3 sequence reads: CASSPPSRASGNTIYF. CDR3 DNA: TGTGCCAGCTCACCACCGTCCCGTGCCTCTGGAAACACCATATATTTT.

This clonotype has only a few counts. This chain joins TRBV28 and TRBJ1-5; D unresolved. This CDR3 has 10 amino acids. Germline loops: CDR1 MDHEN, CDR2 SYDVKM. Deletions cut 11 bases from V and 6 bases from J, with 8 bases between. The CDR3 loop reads CAVSGQPQHF. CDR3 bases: TGTGCCGTGTCCGGTCAGCCCCAGCATTTT.

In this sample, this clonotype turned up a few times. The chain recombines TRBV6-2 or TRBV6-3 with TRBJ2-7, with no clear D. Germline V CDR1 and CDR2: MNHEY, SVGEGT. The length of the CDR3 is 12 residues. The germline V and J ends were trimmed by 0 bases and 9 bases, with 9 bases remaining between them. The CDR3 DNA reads TGTGCCAGCAGTTACTCGAGGCTGGGGCAGTACTTC. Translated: CASSYSRLGQYF.

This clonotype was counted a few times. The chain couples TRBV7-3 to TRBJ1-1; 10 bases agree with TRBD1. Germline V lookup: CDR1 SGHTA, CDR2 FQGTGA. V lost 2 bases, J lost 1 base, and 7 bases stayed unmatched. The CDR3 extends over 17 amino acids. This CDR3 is CASSLQPGQGPNTEAFF. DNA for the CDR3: TGTGCCAGCAGCTTACAGCCGGGACAGGGGCCGAACACTGAAGCTTTCTTT.

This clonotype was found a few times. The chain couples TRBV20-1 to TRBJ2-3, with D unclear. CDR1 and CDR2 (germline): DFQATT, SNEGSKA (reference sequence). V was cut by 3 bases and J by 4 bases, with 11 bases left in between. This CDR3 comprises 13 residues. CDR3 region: CSASGKIADTQYF. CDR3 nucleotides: TGCAGTGCTAGTGGTAAGATTGCAGATACGCAGTATTTT.

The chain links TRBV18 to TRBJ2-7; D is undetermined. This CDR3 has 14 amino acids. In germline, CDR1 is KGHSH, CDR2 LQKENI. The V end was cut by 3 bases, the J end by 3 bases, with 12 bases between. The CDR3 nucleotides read TGTGCCAGCTCACCCGGACGGAACTTCTACGAGCAGTACTTC. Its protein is CASSPGRNFYEQYF.

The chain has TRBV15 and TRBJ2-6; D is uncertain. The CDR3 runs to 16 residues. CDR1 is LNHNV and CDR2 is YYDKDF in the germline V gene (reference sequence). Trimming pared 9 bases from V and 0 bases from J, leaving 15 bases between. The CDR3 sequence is CATRSHLSSGANVLTF. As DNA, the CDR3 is TGTGCCACTAGGAGTCACCTTTCCTCTGGGGCCAACGTCCTGACTTTC.

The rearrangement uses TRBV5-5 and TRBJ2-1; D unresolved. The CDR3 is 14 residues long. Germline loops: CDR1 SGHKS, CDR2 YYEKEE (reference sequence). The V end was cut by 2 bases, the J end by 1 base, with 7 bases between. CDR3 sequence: CASSFHASYNEQFF. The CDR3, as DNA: TGTGCCAGCAGCTTCCATGCTTCCTACAATGAGCAGTTCTTC.

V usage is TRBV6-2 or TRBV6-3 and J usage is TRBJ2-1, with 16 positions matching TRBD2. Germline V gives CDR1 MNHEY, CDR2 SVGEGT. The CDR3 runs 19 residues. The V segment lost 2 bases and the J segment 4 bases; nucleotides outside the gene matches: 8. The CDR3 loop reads CASSYSGGLAGGGYNEQFF. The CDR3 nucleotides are TGTGCCAGCAGTTACAGCGGGGGACTAGCGGGGGGGGGTTACAATGAGCAGTTCTTC.

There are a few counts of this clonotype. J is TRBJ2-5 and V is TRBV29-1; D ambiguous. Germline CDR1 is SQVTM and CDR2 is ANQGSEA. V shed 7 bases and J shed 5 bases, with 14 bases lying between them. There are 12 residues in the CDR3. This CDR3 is CSGFELRETQYF. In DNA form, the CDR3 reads TGCAGCGGGTTTGAACTCCGCGAGACCCAGTACTTC.

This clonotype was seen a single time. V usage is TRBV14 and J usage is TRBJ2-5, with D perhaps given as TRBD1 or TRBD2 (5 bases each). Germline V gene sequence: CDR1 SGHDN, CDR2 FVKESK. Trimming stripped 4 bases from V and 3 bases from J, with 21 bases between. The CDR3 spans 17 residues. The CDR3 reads CASSPIKTGRLEETQYF. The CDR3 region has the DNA TGTGCCAGCAGCCCGATTAAGACGGGACGTCTCGAAGAGACCCAGTACTTC.

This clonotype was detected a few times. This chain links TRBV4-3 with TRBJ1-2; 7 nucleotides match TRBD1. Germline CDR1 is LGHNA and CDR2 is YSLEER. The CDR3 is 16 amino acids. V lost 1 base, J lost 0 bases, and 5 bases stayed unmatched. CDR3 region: CASSQGDSGANYGYTF. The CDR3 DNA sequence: TGCGCCAGCAGCCAAGGGGACAGTGGGGCTAACTATGGCTACACCTTC.

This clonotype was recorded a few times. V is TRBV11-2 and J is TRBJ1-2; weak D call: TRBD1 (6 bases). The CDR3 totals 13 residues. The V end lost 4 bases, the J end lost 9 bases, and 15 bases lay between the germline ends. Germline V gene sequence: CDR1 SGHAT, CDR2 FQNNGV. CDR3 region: CASSSGGRERYTF. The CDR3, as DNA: TGTGCCAGCAGCTCGGGGGGCAGGGAACGCTACACCTTC. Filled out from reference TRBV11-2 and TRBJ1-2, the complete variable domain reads EAGVAQSPRYKIIEKRQSVAFWCNPISGHATLYWYQQILGQGPKLLIQFQNNGVVDDSQLPKDRFSAERLKGVDSTLKIQPAKLEDSAVYLCASSSGGRERYTFGSGTRLTVV.

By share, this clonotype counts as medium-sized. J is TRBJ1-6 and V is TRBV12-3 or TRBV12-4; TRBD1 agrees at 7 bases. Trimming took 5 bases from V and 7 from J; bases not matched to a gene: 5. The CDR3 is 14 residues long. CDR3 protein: CASSRQGGNSPLHF. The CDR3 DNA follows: TGTGCCAGCAGTCGACAGGGAGGGAATTCACCCCTCCACTTT.